This T cell receptor (beta chain) stems from a study of cytomegalovirus exposure and HLA in healthy donors. Study-level findings and limits: Most TCRs appeared rarely, but some public TCRs recurred in many donors. Within the data, a cluster of highly shared sequence variants was likely a sequencing artifact.

PCR primers comprised 60 Vbeta and 13 Jbeta primers. The repertoire was sequenced with immunoSEQ multiplex PCR; TCRdb's copy has only in-frame clones and lacks some. The data show about 190,000 clones, with 80% seen just once and about 0.64% held by the top ten. On this clone: Antigen: not known.

CDR3 length equals 14 residues. CDR1 SGHRS and CDR2 YFSETQ come from the germline V gene. Trimming stripped 4 bases from V and 5 bases from J, with 15 bases between. V usage is TRBV5-1 and J usage is TRBJ1-1, with D uncertain. The specimen was PBMCs. This TCR derives from a boy aged 5 to 17 in good health and CMV-seronegative. DNA of the CDR3: TGCGCCAGCAGCGCCCGACAACCGGATACTGAAGCTTTCTTT. This translates into CASSARQPDTEAFF. Full variable domain (remainder filled in from reference TRBV5-1 and TRBJ1-1): KAGVTQTPRYLIKTRGQQVTLSCSPISGHRSVSWYQQTPGQGLQFLFEYFSETQRNKGNFPGRFSGRQFSNSRSEMNVSTLELGDSALYLCASSARQPDTEAFFGQGTRLTVV.